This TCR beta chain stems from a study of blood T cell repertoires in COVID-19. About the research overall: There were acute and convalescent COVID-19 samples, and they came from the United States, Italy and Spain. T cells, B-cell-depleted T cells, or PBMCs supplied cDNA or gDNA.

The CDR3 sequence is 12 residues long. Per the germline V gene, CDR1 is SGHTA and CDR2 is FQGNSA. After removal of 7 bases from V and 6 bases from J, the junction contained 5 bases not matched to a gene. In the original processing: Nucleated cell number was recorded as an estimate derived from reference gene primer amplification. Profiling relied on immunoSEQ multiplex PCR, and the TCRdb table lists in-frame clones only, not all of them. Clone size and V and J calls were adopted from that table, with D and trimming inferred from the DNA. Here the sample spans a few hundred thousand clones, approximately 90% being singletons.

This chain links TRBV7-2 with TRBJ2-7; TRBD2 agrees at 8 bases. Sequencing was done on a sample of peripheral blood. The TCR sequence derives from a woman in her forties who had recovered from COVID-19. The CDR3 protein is CASTGGGAEQYF. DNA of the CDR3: TGTGCCAGCACCGGGGGGGGTGCCGAGCAGTACTTC. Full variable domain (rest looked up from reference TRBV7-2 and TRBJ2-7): GAGVSQSPSNKVTEKGKDVELRCDPISGHTALYWYRQSLGQGLEFLIYFQGNSAPDKSGLPSDRFSAERTGGSVSTLTIQRTQQEDSAVYLCASTGGGAEQYFGPGTRLTVT.